Following are 24 T cell receptor beta chains from one sample sequenced in a study of OX40 agonist ivuxolimab in advanced cancers. Library method: the immunoSEQ multiplex PCR assay. Held by TCRdb, this immuneACCESS table contains in-frame sequences only and omits some clones. Under half of the omission traces to an unresolved V gene where checked; the cause of the rest is unknown. A total of 7,000 or so clones appear in this sample, over 60% of them only once. Around 25% of the sample belongs to the ten largest clones. The sequenced sample was CD4+ or CD8+ T cells sorted from blood, obtained in a trial of the OX40 agonist ivuxolimab. The receptor set was obtained from an adult with an advanced solid tumor such as melanoma, head and neck, liver or kidney cancer.

The chain has TRBV11-3 and TRBJ1-2, with TRBD1 identical over 7 bases. The ends lost 0 bases at V and 4 bases at J; junction bases unmatched: 5. This CDR3 region has 15 residues. Germline V lookup: CDR1 SGHNT, CDR2 YENEEA. The CDR3 DNA sequence: TGTGCCAGCAGCTTAGATAGCCAGGGGGGCTATGGCTACACCTTC. It specifies CASSLDSQGGYGYTF.

The CDR3 coding sequence is TGCAGTGCCGAGACTGGCGGCTCCCCGTACTTC. This translates into CSAETGGSPYF. The chain recombines TRBV20-1 with TRBJ2-7; D is unresolved. Germline CDR1 reads DFQATT; CDR2 reads SNEGSKA (reference sequence). V was trimmed by 6 bases and J by 12 bases, leaving 18 bases between them. This CDR3 contains 11 residues.

This clone was seen only once. The V gene is TRBV13, the J gene TRBJ1-1; no clear D gene. Between the trimmed V and J ends, which lost 3 bases and 7 bases, there was a span of 12 bases. CDR1 and CDR2 (germline): PRHDT, FYEKMQ (reference sequence). This CDR3 region has 13 residues. This CDR3 reads CASSFNLRGEAFF. The CDR3 coding sequence is TGTGCCAGCAGCTTTAACCTCAGAGGTGAAGCTTTCTTT.

This clone was recorded once. The chain recombines TRBV12-5 with TRBJ2-5; no clear D. There are 11 residues in the CDR3. From germline, CDR1 is LGHNT and CDR2 FRNRAP. Trimming removed 6 bases at V and 4 bases at J, with 6 bases between. The CDR3 here is CASGDGETQYF. In DNA form, the CDR3 reads TGTGCTAGTGGCGACGGAGAGACCCAGTACTTC.

This clone was counted a few times. This chain links TRBV14 with TRBJ2-7; D may be TRBD1 (6 bases). CDR3 length: 14 amino acids. Germline CDR1 and CDR2: SGHDN and FVKESK. V gave up 0 bases and J gave up 4 bases, with 10 bases separating them. The CDR3 DNA sequence: TGTGCCAGCAGCCAAGAGGACAGAGAATACGAGCAGTACTTC. Translating it yields CASSQEDREYEQYF.

The chain employs TRBV27 and TRBJ1-5; no clear D gene. The CDR3 sequence is 16 residues long. Between the trimmed V and J ends, which lost 6 bases and 12 bases, there was a span of 27 bases. The germline V gene encodes CDR1 MNHEY and CDR2 SMNVEV (reference sequence). In nucleotides, the CDR3 is TGTGCCAGCAGCTTTGGGGAGCCATCATCCGCGGCGATCCAGCATTTT. Protein product: CASSFGEPSSAAIQHF.

This clone showed up just once. CDR3 protein: CASSGGNNEQFF. The DNA for the CDR3 is TGTGCCAGCAGCGGTGGTAACAATGAGCAGTTCTTC. The chain couples TRBV5-4 to TRBJ2-1; the D is unclear. The ends were cut back, 4 bases at V and 5 bases at J, with 7 bases in the middle. Germline V lookup: CDR1 SGHNT, CDR2 YYREEE (reference sequence). The CDR3 sequence is 12 residues long. Looking up the rest from reference TRBV5-4 and TRBJ2-1 gives the full variable domain: ETGVTQSPTHLIKTRGQQVTLRCSSQSGHNTVSWYQQALGQGPQFIFQYYREEENGRGNFPPRFSGLQFPNYSSELNVNALELDDSALYLCASSGGNNEQFFGPGTRLTVL.

This clone came up once. V gene TRBV2 combines with J gene TRBJ2-5; the match to TRBD1 covers 9 bases. The tail of the sequence fits TRBJ2-7 better, so the J call may be wrong. This CDR3 has 14 amino acids. The germline CDR1 and CDR2 sequences are SNHLY and FYNNEI. CDR3 protein: CASSDDRGTYEQYF. The DNA of the CDR3 is TGTGCCAGCAGTGACGACAGGGGGACCTACGAGCAGTACTTC.

The chain links TRBV14 to TRBJ2-5; no definite D call. CDR3 length: 13 amino acids. The V end lost 0 bases, the J end lost 5 bases, and 7 bases lay between the germline ends. The V gene's germline CDR1 is SGHDN and CDR2 FVKESK. The CDR3 DNA sequence: TGTGCCAGCAGCCAAGATCTGAGGGAGACCCAGTACTTC. Its protein is CASSQDLRETQYF.

The chain links TRBV7-2 to TRBJ2-1; a possible D gene is TRBD2 (6 bases). V lost 3 bases, J lost 10 bases, and 13 bases lay in between. The V gene's germline CDR1 is SGHTA and CDR2 FQGNSA. The CDR3 covers 13 residues. The CDR3 DNA reads TGTGCCAGCAGCTTGGGGGGTAGGGACGAGCAGTTCTTC. As protein: CASSLGGRDEQFF.

In this sample, this clone is medium-sized. CDR3 DNA: TGTGCCAGCAGTTGGGGGCGGCTCTATGGCTACACCTTC. Amino acids: CASSWGRLYGYTF. V usage is TRBV6-5 and J usage is TRBJ1-2, with D perhaps TRBD1 (6 bases). Trimming stripped 4 bases from V and 4 bases from J, with 10 bases between. Germline loops: CDR1 MNHEY, CDR2 SVGAGI. The CDR3 length is 13 residues.

The V and J genes are TRBV5-1 and TRBJ2-1; tentatively, D is TRBD1 (5 bases). The CDR3 length is 15 residues. Germline assignment: CDR1 SGHRS and CDR2 YFSETQ. Trimming left V 1 base short and J 2 bases short, with 10 bases between. The CDR3 coding sequence is TGCGCCAGCAGCTTGAAAGGACAACCCTACAATGAGCAGTTCTTC. Amino acids: CASSLKGQPYNEQFF.

The genes are TRBV10-3 and TRBJ2-1, with 7 bases lining up with TRBD2. V was pared by 9 bases and J by 9 bases, with 5 bases of the junction left unmatched. The germline gives CDR1 ENHRY, CDR2 SYGVKD. The CDR3 runs 11 residues. CDR3 sequence: CAIGDYLEQFF. CDR3 nucleotides: TGTGCCATTGGGGACTACCTTGAGCAGTTCTTC.

Only a few counts were recorded for this clone. The J gene is TRBJ2-3, the V gene TRBV7-9; no definite D call. CDR1 is SEHNR and CDR2 is FQNEAQ in the germline V gene (reference sequence). V shed 11 bases and J shed 0 bases, with 6 bases lying between them. CDR3 length: 11 residues. DNA for the CDR3: TGTGCCGAAAAAAGCACAGATACGCAGTATTTT. It translates to CAEKSTDTQYF.

V and J are TRBV7-9 and TRBJ2-7; TRBD1 agrees at 7 bases. The CDR3 sequence is 14 residues long. The germline gives CDR1 SEHNR, CDR2 FQNEAQ (reference sequence). The V and J ends lost 5 bases and 1 base, in that order; junction bases with no gene match: 5. Written as DNA, the CDR3 is TGTGCCAGCAGCCTGGAGGACAGGTCCTACGAGCAGTACTTC. This translates into CASSLEDRSYEQYF.

The chain links TRBV13 to TRBJ1-4, with D unclear. Germline V gene data show CDR1 as PRHDT and CDR2 as FYEKMQ (reference sequence). There are 13 residues in the CDR3. V was trimmed by 7 bases and J by 8 bases, leaving 14 bases between them. The CDR3 loop is CASTINGGEKLFF. The CDR3 region has the DNA TGTGCCAGCACCATAAACGGAGGAGAAAAACTGTTTTTT.

This clone was counted only a few times. The genes are TRBV5-4 and TRBJ1-4; TRBD1 agrees at 7 bases. This CDR3 has 15 amino acids. Germline V gives CDR1 SGHNT, CDR2 YYREEE (reference sequence). V lost 0 bases to trimming and J lost 8 bases; unmatched junction nucleotides: 7. CDR3 in DNA: TGTGCCAGCAGCTTGGAAGGGGGCATAGGGGAAAAACTGTTTTTT. It yields the protein CASSLEGGIGEKLFF.

This clone was counted once. The V and J genes are TRBV9 and TRBJ1-5, with D possibly matching TRBD1 (5 bases). CDR1 SGDLS and CDR2 YYNGEE come from the germline V gene. The length of the CDR3 is 15 residues. Trimming took off 4 bases at V and 1 base at J, with 12 bases between the two ends. The CDR3 loop reads CASSSGGGSNQPQHF. Here the CDR3 DNA reads TGTGCCAGCAGCTCGGGGGGGGGAAGCAATCAGCCCCAGCATTTT.

This chain connects TRBV7-9 to TRBJ2-7; D remains ambiguous. This CDR3 has 14 residues. V was shortened by 0 bases and J by 4 bases, with 10 bases between the two germline ends. Germline V gene lookup returns CDR1 SEHNR and CDR2 FQNEAQ (reference sequence). This CDR3 reads CASSLAGVNYEQYF. The CDR3 coding sequence is TGTGCCAGCAGCTTAGCTGGGGTTAATTACGAGCAGTACTTC.

This clone was picked up a small number of times. The V call is TRBV9, the J call TRBJ2-1, with 8 bases fitting TRBD1. Germline V gene lookup returns CDR1 SGDLS and CDR2 YYNGEE. The CDR3 is made up of 14 amino acids. The junction had 12 bases not matched to a gene; V was cut back by 4 bases and J by 12 bases. CDR3 sequence (DNA): TGTGCCAGCAGCCCTCCAGGGGGCCCCCTTGTGCAGTTCTTC. Translating it yields CASSPPGGPLVQFF.

This sequence joins TRBV6-1 and TRBJ2-7; 11 nucleotides agree with TRBD2. The CDR3 runs to 15 residues. V lost 1 base and J lost 4; bases outside the gene matches: 3. Germline V CDR1 and CDR2: MNHNS, SASEGT. The CDR3 loop is CASSEVAGGSYEQYF. The CDR3 coding sequence is TGTGCCAGCAGTGAAGTAGCGGGAGGGTCTTACGAGCAGTACTTC.

CDR3 residues: CASSDGVGRSNSPLHF. The CDR3 DNA follows: TGTGCCAGCAGTGATGGGGTAGGAAGGAGTAATTCACCCCTCCACTTT. The genes are TRBV2 and TRBJ1-6; D call uncertain. V was clipped by 3 bases and J by 6 bases, with 15 bases between them. The CDR3 is 16 residues long. CDR1 is SNHLY and CDR2 is FYNNEI in the germline V gene.

This chain uses TRBV10-3 with TRBJ2-7, with D hard to call. Germline values: CDR1 ENHRY, CDR2 SYGVKD. CDR3 length: 14 residues. V was clipped by 4 bases and J by 0 bases, with 10 bases between them. CDR3 sequence: CAISGEGYSYEQYF. The CDR3 bases are TGTGCCATCAGTGGTGAAGGGTACTCCTACGAGCAGTACTTC.

In this sample, this clone turned up once. CDR3 DNA sequence: TGTGCCAGCAGTTTAGCGGATAAGATCTACAATGAGCAGTTCTTC. Amino acid sequence: CASSLADKIYNEQFF. The V gene is TRBV28, the J gene TRBJ2-1; D is undetermined. V gave up 2 bases and J gave up 3 bases, with 11 bases separating them. Per the germline V gene, CDR1 is MDHEN and CDR2 is SYDVKM. The CDR3 runs to 15 residues.